This record looks at one T cell receptor beta chain sequence and its context. This clonotype appeared a few times. Its antigen remains undetermined. The sample holds no much larger clone one base away, and base qualities are not on file. The TCR beta CDR3 regions were amplified from RNA transcripts. The TCR CDR3 was subjected to a first round of RT-PCR using the HTBI primer set and the Qiagen OneStep RT-PCR kit. Libraries were constructed in a second round of multiplex PCR, after which size selection and purification were performed. The libraries were sequenced on an Illumina HiSeq2000 using paired-end 100 bp reads. In the source study's methods: SOAPnuke was used to process the raw data, with reads discarded if the reads contained adapters or uncalled bases, had a mean Phred below 15, or lacked an exact constant-primer or identifier match. High-quality paired reads were merged with COPE v1.2.5, and unique nucleotide sequences were defined as clonotypes. MiTCR v1.1 was used to align the clonotypes against IMGT TRBV, TRBD and TRBJ reference segments. The analysis included only V-J combinations with a frequency above 0.0001, which together covered 99% to 99.2% of the repertoires. A TCS score was defined as the ratio of F50 (clonal expansion) to E x V (chaos), with BLOSUM62-based TCRdist applied between CDR3 peptides within each V-J. Welch's t-statistics and random forest reduced roughly 530 V-J features to under 15, which were used in a naive Bayes classifier (R e1071). TCRdb trimmed the raw reads at Q25, called clones with MiXCR and kept productive beta chains. All rows with the same CDR3 protein become a single entry with the most common DNA and genes. The authors' filters were not applied to this entry. The sample has roughly 600,000 distinct CDR3 sequences on record, roughly 15% of them singletons. The biggest ten clones account for approximately 12% of the sample.

The data were obtained in a study of T cells in Graves' hyperthyroidism and ophthalmopathy (dated by TCRdb to about 2019). Regarding the research as a whole: Peripheral blood samples were taken at initial diagnosis, before any treatment was given. TCR V-J signatures able to tell the groups apart were searched for in a discovery cohort of some 100 patients, of whom roughly 42 had Graves' ophthalmopathy and 57 had stable Graves' hyperthyroidism. An independent validation cohort of 18 to 20 hyperthyroidism patients and some 15 patients who later progressed to ophthalmopathy tested prospective prediction of ophthalmopathy. The roughly 99 discovery patients were divided at random into training and test sets in a 7:3 ratio. The study also compared thyroid tissue and blood T-cell repertoires from about six Graves' hyperthyroidism patients. Once sampling was done, hyperthyroidism patients were given methimazole at a starting dose of 30 mg daily, whereas ophthalmopathy patients were given high-dose intravenous methylprednisolone. According to the paper, TCR Vbeta CDR3 sequencing was carried out on 135 peripheral blood samples, which came from about 45 ophthalmopathy, some 73 hyperthyroidism and about 17 progressor patients. Points the paper makes about the study in general: Sample size was not statistically predetermined, and blinding of investigators to group allocation was not performed. Blood samples also contained most of the expanded thyroid clonotypes (frequency above 0.001), which suggests that blood repertoires may reflect thyroid immune responses. During validation, the model predicted progression to ophthalmopathy a median of about 6.3 months ahead of onset, with around 65% sensitivity and almost 75% specificity. In cross-validation, a model built on a 13 V-J signature told ophthalmopathy apart from stable hyperthyroidism with 87.88% sensitivity and approximately 84% specificity, and in testing the same model reached 80%/75%.

The germline V gene supplies CDR1 SGHDN and CDR2 FVKESK. The CDR3 covers 16 residues, taking in both the cysteine and the phenylalanine. The sequence is cut down to CDR3 DNA, 48 bases in frame from base 1. The V and J ends are trimmed by 1 base and 7 bases, leaving 16 bases between them. Ophthalmopathy patients had moderately to severely active disease, Clinical Activity Score of at least 3, NOSPECS grade of at least 4, and duration under 3 months. Any patient with an uncontrolled infection, another autoimmune disease, pregnancy or lactation was excluded. Diagnoses were established on the basis of clinical symptoms, serum thyroxine and TRAb, thyroid ultrasound, and orbital computed tomography. PBMCs were isolated from about 10 ml of fresh peripheral blood by Ficoll-Paque density gradient centrifugation. Trizol reagent was used to extract total RNA, and RNA quality was then checked on an Agilent 2100 Bioanalyzer.

This clonotype originated in a woman aged 50 to 60 with Graves' ophthalmopathy. The sequencing sample was made of blood. Recombination joined TRBV14 with TRBJ2-2; matching of 6 bases hints at TRBD2 as the D gene. The CDR3: CASSQVLRLEDGELFF. The nucleotide sequence is given as TGTGCCAGCAGCCAAGTGCTTCGACTAGAGGACGGGGAGCTGTTTTTT.